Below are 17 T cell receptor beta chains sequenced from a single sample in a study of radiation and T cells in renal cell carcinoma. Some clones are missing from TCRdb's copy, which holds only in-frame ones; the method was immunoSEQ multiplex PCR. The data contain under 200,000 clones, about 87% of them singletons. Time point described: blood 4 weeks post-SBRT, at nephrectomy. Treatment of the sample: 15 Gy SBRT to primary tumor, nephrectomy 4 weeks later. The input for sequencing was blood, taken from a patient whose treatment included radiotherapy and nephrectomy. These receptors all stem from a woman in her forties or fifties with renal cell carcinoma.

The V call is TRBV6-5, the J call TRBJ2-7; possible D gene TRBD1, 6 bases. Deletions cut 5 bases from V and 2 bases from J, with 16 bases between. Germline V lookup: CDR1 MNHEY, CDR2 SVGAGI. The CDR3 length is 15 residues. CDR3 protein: CASSTTGSSPYEQYF. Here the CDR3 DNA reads TGTGCCAGCAGTACCACAGGGTCATCTCCCTACGAGCAGTACTTC.

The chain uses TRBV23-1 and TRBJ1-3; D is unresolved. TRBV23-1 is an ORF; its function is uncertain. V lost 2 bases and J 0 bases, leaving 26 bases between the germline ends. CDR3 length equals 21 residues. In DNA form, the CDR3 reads TGCGCCAGCAGTCAACCGACGTTCCCGGGCGGGATTAGGAACTCTGGAAACACCATATATTTT. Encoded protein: CASSQPTFPGGIRNSGNTIYF.

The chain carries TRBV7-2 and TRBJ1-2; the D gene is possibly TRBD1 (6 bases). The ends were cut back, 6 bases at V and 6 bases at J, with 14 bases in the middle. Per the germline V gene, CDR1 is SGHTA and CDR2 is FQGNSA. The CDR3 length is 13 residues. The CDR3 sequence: CASRPNQGHGYTF. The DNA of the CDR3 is TGTGCCAGCAGACCAAATCAGGGGCATGGCTACACCTTC.

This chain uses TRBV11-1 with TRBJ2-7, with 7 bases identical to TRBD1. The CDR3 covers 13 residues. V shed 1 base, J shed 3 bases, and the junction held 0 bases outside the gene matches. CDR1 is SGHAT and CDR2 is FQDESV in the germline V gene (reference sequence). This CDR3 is CASSLGTGYEQYF. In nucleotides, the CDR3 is TGTGCCAGCAGCTTAGGGACAGGCTACGAGCAGTACTTC.

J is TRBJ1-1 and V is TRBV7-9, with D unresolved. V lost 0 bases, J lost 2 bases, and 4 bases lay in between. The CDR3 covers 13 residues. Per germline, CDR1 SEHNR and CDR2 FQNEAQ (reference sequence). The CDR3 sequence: CASSLATNTEAFF. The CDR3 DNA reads TGTGCCAGCAGCTTAGCTACCAACACTGAAGCTTTCTTT.

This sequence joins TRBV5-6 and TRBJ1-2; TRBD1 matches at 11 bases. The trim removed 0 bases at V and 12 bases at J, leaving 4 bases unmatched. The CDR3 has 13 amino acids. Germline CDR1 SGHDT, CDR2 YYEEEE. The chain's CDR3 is CASSLEDRGRDTF. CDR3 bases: TGTGCCAGCAGCTTGGAGGACAGGGGGCGAGACACCTTC.

The CDR3 DNA is TGCGCCAGCAGCTTGACAGTATACACGAACACCGGGGAGCTGTTTTTT. Translated: CASSLTVYTNTGELFF. The rearrangement uses TRBV5-1 and TRBJ2-2; D gene unclear. This CDR3 is 16 amino acids long. Per the germline V gene, CDR1 is SGHRS and CDR2 is YFSETQ. Trimming took 1 base from V and 0 from J, leaving 10 bases between them.

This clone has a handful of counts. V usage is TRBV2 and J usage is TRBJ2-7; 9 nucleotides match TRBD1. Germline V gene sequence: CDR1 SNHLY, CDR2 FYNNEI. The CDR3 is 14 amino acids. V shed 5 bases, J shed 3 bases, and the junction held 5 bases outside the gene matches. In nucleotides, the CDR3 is TGTGCCAGCAGTCCCGGGACAGGGAGCTACGAGCAGTACTTC. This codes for CASSPGTGSYEQYF.

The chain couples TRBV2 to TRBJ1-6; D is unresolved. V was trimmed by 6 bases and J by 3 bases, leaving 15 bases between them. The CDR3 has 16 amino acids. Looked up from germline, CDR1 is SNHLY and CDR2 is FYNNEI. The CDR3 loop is CASRSPAAGYNSPLHF. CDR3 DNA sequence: TGTGCCAGCAGAAGTCCCGCGGCGGGCTATAATTCACCCCTCCACTTT.

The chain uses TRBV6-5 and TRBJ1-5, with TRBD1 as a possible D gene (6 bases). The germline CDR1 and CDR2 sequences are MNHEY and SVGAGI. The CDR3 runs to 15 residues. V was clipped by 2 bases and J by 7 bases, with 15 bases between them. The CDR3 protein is CASSYTTGLGQPQHF. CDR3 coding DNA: TGTGCCAGCAGTTACACGACAGGCCTCGGGCAGCCCCAGCATTTT.

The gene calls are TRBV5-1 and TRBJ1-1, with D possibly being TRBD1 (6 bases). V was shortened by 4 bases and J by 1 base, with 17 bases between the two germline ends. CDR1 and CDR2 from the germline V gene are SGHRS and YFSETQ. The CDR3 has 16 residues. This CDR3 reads CASSPKYEQGNTEAFF. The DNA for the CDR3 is TGCGCCAGCAGCCCTAAGTATGAACAGGGGAACACTGAAGCTTTCTTT.

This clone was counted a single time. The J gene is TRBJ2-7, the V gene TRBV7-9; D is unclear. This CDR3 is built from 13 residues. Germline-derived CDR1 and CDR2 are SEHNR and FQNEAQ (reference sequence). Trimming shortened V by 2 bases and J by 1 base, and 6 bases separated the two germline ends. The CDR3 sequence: CASSLISSYEQYF. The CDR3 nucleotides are TGTGCCAGCAGCTTAATAAGTTCCTACGAGCAGTACTTC.

CDR3 nucleotides: TGTGCCAGCAGCCCCGGGGGGGTGAGCAATCAGCCCCAGCATTTT. Translating gives CASSPGGVSNQPQHF. J is TRBJ1-5 and V is TRBV2; D is possibly TRBD1 (5 bases). V lost 6 bases to trimming and J lost 1 base, with 13 bases between them. Germline loops: CDR1 SNHLY, CDR2 FYNNEI. CDR3 size: 15 residues.

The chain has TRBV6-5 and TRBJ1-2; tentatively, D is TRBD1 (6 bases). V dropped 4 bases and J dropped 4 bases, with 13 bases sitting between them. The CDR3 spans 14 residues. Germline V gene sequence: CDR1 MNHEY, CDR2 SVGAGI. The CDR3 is CASSSRQVGYGYTF. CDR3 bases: TGTGCCAGCAGTTCTCGACAGGTGGGCTATGGCTACACCTTC.

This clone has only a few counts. DNA of the CDR3: TGTGCCAGCAGCTTGCGCGGACGGGAGACTGAAGCTTTCTTT. Translating it yields CASSLRGRETEAFF. V and J are TRBV5-4 and TRBJ1-1; no reliable D call. V was cut by 1 base and J by 5 bases, with 12 bases left in between. Germline lookup yields CDR1 SGHNT and CDR2 YYREEE (reference sequence). This CDR3 contains 14 residues.

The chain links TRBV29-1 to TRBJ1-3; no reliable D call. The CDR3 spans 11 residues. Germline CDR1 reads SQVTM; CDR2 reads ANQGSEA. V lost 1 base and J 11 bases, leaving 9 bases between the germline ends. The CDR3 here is CSVEVPGSIYF. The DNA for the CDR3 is TGCAGCGTTGAAGTCCCAGGCTCCATATATTTT. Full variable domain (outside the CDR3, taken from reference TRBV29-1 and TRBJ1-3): SAVISQKPSRDICQRGTSLTIQCQVDSQVTMMFWYRQQPGQSLTLIATANQGSEATYESGFVIDKFPISRPNLTFSTLTVSNMSPEDSSIYLCSVEVPGSIYFGEGSWLTVV.

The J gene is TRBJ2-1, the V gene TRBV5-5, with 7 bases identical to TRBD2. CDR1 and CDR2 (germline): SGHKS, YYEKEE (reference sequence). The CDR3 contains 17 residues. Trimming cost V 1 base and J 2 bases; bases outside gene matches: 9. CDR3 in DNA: TGTGCCAGCAGCTTGACGCTGCGGGGGTGGGCCTACAATGAGCAGTTCTTC. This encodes CASSLTLRGWAYNEQFF. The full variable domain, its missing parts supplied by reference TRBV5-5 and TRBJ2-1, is DAGVTQSPTHLIKTRGQQVTLRCSPISGHKSVSWYQQVLGQGPQFIFQYYEKEERGRGNFPDRFSARQFPNYSSELNVNALLLGDSALYLCASSLTLRGWAYNEQFFGPGTRLTVL.